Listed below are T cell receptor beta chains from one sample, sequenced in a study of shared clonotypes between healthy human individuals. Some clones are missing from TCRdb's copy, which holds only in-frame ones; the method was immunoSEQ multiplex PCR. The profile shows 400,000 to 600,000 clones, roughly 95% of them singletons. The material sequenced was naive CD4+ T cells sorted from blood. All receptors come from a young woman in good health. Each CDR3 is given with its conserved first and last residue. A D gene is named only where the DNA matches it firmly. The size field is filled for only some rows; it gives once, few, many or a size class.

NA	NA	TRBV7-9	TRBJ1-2	TGTGCCAGCAGCCAAGGGTTTGGCTACACCTTC	CASSQGFGYTF
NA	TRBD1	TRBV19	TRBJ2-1	TGTGCCAGTAGTATGACGGAAGACAGGGGACGGGAGCAGTTCTTC	CASSMTEDRGREQFF
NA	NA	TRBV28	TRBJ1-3	TGTGCCAGCAGTTTAGCCGACGGACAACCCCTCGGGAACACCATATATTTT	CASSLADGQPLGNTIYF
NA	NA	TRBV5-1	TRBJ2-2	TGCGCCAGCGGGGACACCGGGGAGCTGTTTTTT	CASGDTGELFF
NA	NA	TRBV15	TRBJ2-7	TGTGCCACCAGCAGAGAAAGCCAGCGAGCCTACGAGCAGTACTTC	CATSRESQRAYEQYF
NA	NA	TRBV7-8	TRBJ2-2	TGTGCCAGCAGCTTAGCGTTAGCGAGCACCGGGGAGCTGTTTTTT	CASSLALASTGELFF
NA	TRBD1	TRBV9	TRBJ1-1	TGTGCCAGCAGCCCCTCATGGGGGACAGCAAAAACTGAAGCTTTCTTT	CASSPSWGTAKTEAFF
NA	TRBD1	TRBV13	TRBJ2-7	TGTGCCAGCAGCCCGGGACAGCTCGAGCAGTACTTC	CASSPGQLEQYF
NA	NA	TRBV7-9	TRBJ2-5	TGTGCCAGCAGCTTAGAAAGTGGGGAGCAGTACTTC	CASSLESGEQYF
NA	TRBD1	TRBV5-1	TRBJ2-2	TGCGCCAGCAGCCGGACAGGACAAACCGGGGAGCTGTTTTTT	CASSRTGQTGELFF
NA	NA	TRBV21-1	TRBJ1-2	TGTGCCAGCAGCACAGGTTCCCGGGGGCGAACCTATGGCTACACCTTC	CASSTGSRGRTYGYTF
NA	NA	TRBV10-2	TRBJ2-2	TGCGCCAGCAGTGAGTCGGTAACTAGCCGAGCAACCGCGAACACCGGGGAGCTGTTTTTT	CASSESVTSRATANTGELFF
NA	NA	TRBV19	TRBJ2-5	TGTGCCAGTAGTACAGACAGGGAGGGGACCCAGTACTTC	CASSTDREGTQYF
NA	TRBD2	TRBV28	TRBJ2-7	TGTGCCAGCAGTTTAGGGACTAGCGGGATAAAGTACGAGCAGTACTTC	CASSLGTSGIKYEQYF
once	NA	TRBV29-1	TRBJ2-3	TGCAGCGTTGAAAAGGTAGAGTCAGATACGCAGTATTTT	CSVEKVESDTQYF
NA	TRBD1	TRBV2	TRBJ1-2	TGTGCCAGCAGGGTGACAGGGAACTATGGCTACACCTTC	CASRVTGNYGYTF
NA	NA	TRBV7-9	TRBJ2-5	TGTGCCAGCAGCCCAGAAAGGGCCCGTCAAGAGACCCAGTACTTC	CASSPERARQETQYF
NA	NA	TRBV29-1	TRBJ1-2	TGCAGCGTTGACGTGACGGAAACCTATGGCTACACCTTC	CSVDVTETYGYTF
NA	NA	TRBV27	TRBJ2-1	TGTGCCAGCAGTTTATCGGAGGCCTTGAATTTCGATGAGCAGTTCTTC	CASSLSEALNFDEQFF
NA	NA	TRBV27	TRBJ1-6	TGCGCGGTGGGGGGAGCATATAATTCACCCCTCCACTTT	CAVGGAYNSPLHF
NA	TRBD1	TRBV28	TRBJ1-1	TGTGCCAGCAGTGGAGCGGGACAGGGGGACACTGAAGCTTTCTTT	CASSGAGQGDTEAFF
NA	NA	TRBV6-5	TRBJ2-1	TGTGCCAGCAGCTCCTTTGGGGGGCCCAATGAGCAGTTCTTC	CASSSFGGPNEQFF